These 11 T cell receptor beta chains originate from one sample sequenced in a study of graft-versus-host responses after intestinal transplantation. Their antigen targets remain unknown. Some clones are missing from TCRdb's copy, which holds only in-frame ones; the method was immunoSEQ multiplex PCR. Of about 100,000 clones in the sample, more than 85% were seen once. The material was unstimulated CD4+ T cells sorted from spleen or lymph node cells, obtained before transplant. Source of these receptors: a human donor who was the organ donor for an intestinal transplant.

The gene calls are TRBV18 and TRBJ1-1; no clear D gene. The CDR3 consists of 13 residues. Between the trimmed V and J ends, which lost 5 bases and 0 bases, there was a span of 7 bases. Germline CDR1 reads KGHSH; CDR2 reads LQKENI. The CDR3 DNA reads as TGTGCCAGCTCAGGGCAGATGAACACTGAAGCTTTCTTT. This sequence encodes CASSGQMNTEAFF. The entire variable domain, with the rest obtained from reference TRBV18 and TRBJ1-1, is as follows: NAGVMQNPRHLVRRRGQEARLRCSPMKGHSHVYWYRQLPEEGLKFMVYLQKENIIDESGMPKERFSAEFPKEGPSILRIQQVVRGDSAAYFCASSGQMNTEAFFGQGTRLTVV.

V gene TRBV7-6 combines with J gene TRBJ1-5, with D hard to call. This CDR3 comprises 16 residues. The V end was cut by 1 base, the J end by 2 bases, with 12 bases between. Germline CDR1 reads SGHVS; CDR2 reads FNYEAQ. The CDR3 is CASSLGPERGNQPQHF. In nucleotides, the CDR3 is TGTGCCAGCAGCTTAGGGCCGGAGCGGGGCAATCAGCCCCAGCATTTT.

The chain couples TRBV6-1 to TRBJ2-4; a possible D gene is TRBD1 (6 bases). The ends were cut back, 0 bases at V and 0 bases at J, with 24 bases in the middle. Germline-derived CDR1 and CDR2 are MNHNS and SASEGT. The CDR3 is 21 residues long. CDR3 in DNA: TGTGCCAGCAGTGAAGCGCTCATCACCGGGACATTGGGGATAGCCAAAAACATTCAGTACTTC. Amino acid sequence: CASSEALITGTLGIAKNIQYF.

The chain combines TRBV28 with TRBJ2-2; 9 bases fit TRBD1. Germline-derived CDR1 and CDR2 are MDHEN and SYDVKM. The CDR3 contains 17 residues. Trimming cost V 5 bases and J 4 bases; bases outside gene matches: 11. The CDR3 DNA reads TGTGCCAGCAGTCCCCGGCGGGGACAGGGTTCCACCGGGGAGCTGTTTTTT. Its protein product is CASSPRRGQGSTGELFF.

This clone has more than one count but fewer than ten. CDR3 sequence reads: CASSPQGQRTEAFF. The CDR3, as DNA: TGCGCCAGCAGCCCTCAGGGGCAGAGGACTGAAGCTTTCTTT. The chain joins TRBV5-1 to TRBJ1-1; D is perhaps TRBD1 (6 bases). The CDR3 sequence is 14 residues long. Germline V gene sequence: CDR1 SGHRS, CDR2 YFSETQ. Trimming left V 4 bases short and J 5 bases short, with 15 bases between.

The chain joins TRBV27 to TRBJ1-2, with D uncertain. Germline V gene data show CDR1 as MNHEY and CDR2 as SMNVEV (reference sequence). The CDR3 is 13 amino acids. Trimming removed 7 bases at V and 2 bases at J, with 11 bases between. Here the CDR3 reads CASKNSVNYGYTF. The DNA of the CDR3 is TGTGCCAGCAAAAACTCGGTGAACTATGGCTACACCTTC.

CDR3 loop: CASSPRPGPSSYNEKLFF. The DNA of the CDR3 is TGTGCCAGCTCACCACGTCCAGGTCCCTCTTCTTATAATGAAAAACTGTTTTTT. The chain carries TRBV18 and TRBJ1-4; D is undetermined. Trimming removed 1 base at V and 4 bases at J, with 19 bases between. From germline, CDR1 is KGHSH and CDR2 LQKENI. This CDR3 contains 18 residues. Looking up the rest from reference TRBV18 and TRBJ1-4 gives the full variable domain: NAGVMQNPRHLVRRRGQEARLRCSPMKGHSHVYWYRQLPEEGLKFMVYLQKENIIDESGMPKERFSAEFPKEGPSILRIQQVVRGDSAAYFCASSPRPGPSSYNEKLFFGSGTQLSVL.

This chain links TRBV29-1 with TRBJ2-5, with 7 positions matching TRBD1. V trimming: 3 bases; J trimming: 5 bases; junction bases outside the gene matches: 3. The CDR3 covers 12 residues. Germline V lookup: CDR1 SQVTM, CDR2 ANQGSEA. The CDR3 region has the DNA TGCAGCGTTGACCCCAGGGGGGAGACCCAGTACTTC. Protein sequence: CSVDPRGETQYF.

This chain connects TRBV19 to TRBJ2-4; 8 positions match TRBD1. V was clipped by 7 bases and J by 7 bases; unmatched bases: 9. Germline V gene data show CDR1 as LNHDA and CDR2 as SQIVND (reference sequence). The length of the CDR3 is 14 residues. The CDR3 sequence: CASKDTGGTNIQYF. The CDR3, as DNA: TGTGCCAGTAAAGATACAGGGGGAACGAACATTCAGTACTTC.

This sequence joins TRBV19 and TRBJ2-3; 8 nucleotides agree with TRBD2. V lost 5 bases and J lost 1; bases outside the gene matches: 5. Germline lookup yields CDR1 LNHDA and CDR2 SQIVND (reference sequence). This CDR3 contains 15 residues. CDR3: CASSGGLGGTDTQYF. The DNA for the CDR3 is TGTGCCAGTAGTGGGGGACTAGGGGGCACAGATACGCAGTATTTT.

J is TRBJ1-6 and V is TRBV6-9; a possible D gene is TRBD1 (6 bases). The germline V gene encodes CDR1 MNHGY and CDR2 SVAAGI. V lost 3 bases and J lost 0, with 6 bases in between. CDR3 length: 15 residues. CDR3 sequence reads: CASSYRGSYNSPLHF. CDR3 bases: TGTGCCAGCAGTTACAGGGGCTCCTATAATTCACCCCTCCACTTT.